This T cell receptor beta chain was identified during a study of post-analysis software for immune sequencing data. Study-level findings and limits: With TRBV5-6, TRBV5-1 and TRBV20-1 included, about five TRBV segments were more frequent in patients than in controls.

Prepared libraries of TCR beta cDNA carried unique molecular identifiers. Using its own MiXCR run on the PCR reads, TCRdb lists one record per CDR3 protein. The repertoire holds about 540,000 distinct CDR3 sequences, around 34% seen once, with around 6% in the top ten. A word on this clonotype: No antigen is known for it.

This CDR3 has 16 residues. Per the germline V gene, CDR1 is LGHNA and CDR2 is YNFKEQ. V lost 4 bases to trimming and J lost 1 base; unmatched junction nucleotides: 4. The sample comprised blood. This TCR was recovered from a girl younger than 18 with multiple sclerosis. This chain connects TRBV4-2 to TRBJ2-5; 12 bases map to TRBD2. DNA of the CDR3: TGTGCCAGCAGCCGAAGACTAGCGGGGGCCCAAGAGACCCAGTACTTC. It encodes CASSRRLAGAQETQYF.